The next 29 T cell receptor beta chains were all read from a single sample in a study of radiotherapy plus CTLA-4 blockade in lung cancer. Clones were sequenced by immunoSEQ multiplex PCR, and TCRdb holds only the in-frame ones, with some missing. Here the sample spans tens of thousands of clones, about 87% being singletons. Here the sequenced sample was peripheral blood, taken from a patient treated with radiotherapy plus ipilimumab. The receptors shown here come from a human donor with non-small cell lung cancer that progressed on radiotherapy plus ipilimumab.

This clone showed up just a few times. The chain joins TRBV19 to TRBJ1-2; D remains ambiguous. With 7 bases removed from V and 5 bases from J, the gap between germline ends came to 14 bases. CDR3 size: 13 residues. CDR1 is LNHDA and CDR2 is SQIVND in the germline V gene (reference sequence). The CDR3 DNA follows: TGTGCCAGTACCCCTCGAGGCCTGTATGGCTACACCTTC. Translated, it gives CASTPRGLYGYTF.

The chain employs TRBV4-3 and TRBJ2-6; unclear D gene. The V end was cut by 0 bases, the J end by 0 bases, with 12 bases between. CDR1 and CDR2 (germline): LGHNA, YSLEER. The length of the CDR3 is 18 residues. CDR3 in DNA: TGCGCCAGCAGCCAAGATCAAGTCCAGAGCTCTGGGGCCAACGTCCTGACTTTC. Its translation is CASSQDQVQSSGANVLTF.

The chain is built from TRBV18 and TRBJ2-7; 7 bases match TRBD1. From germline, CDR1 is KGHSH and CDR2 LQKENI. This CDR3 comprises 12 residues. The V gene end was trimmed by 6 bases and the J gene end by 4 bases; junction bases not matched to a gene: 3. CDR3 protein: CASSRQGYEQYF. DNA for the CDR3: TGTGCCAGCTCCCGACAGGGATACGAGCAGTACTTC.

This sequence joins TRBV4-1 and TRBJ1-2; D gene unclear. The germline V gene has CDR1 MGHRA and CDR2 YSYEKL. V lost 0 bases and J 4 bases, leaving 12 bases between the germline ends. CDR3 length: 15 residues. The DNA for the CDR3 is TGCGCCAGCAGCCAAGAGAGCAGATTAACCTATGGCTACACCTTC. Protein sequence: CASSQESRLTYGYTF.

CDR3 residues: CASREGVSGYTF. The DNA of the CDR3 is TGTGCCAGCCGGGAGGGAGTCTCTGGCTACACCTTC. This chain connects TRBV2 to TRBJ1-2; D is uncertain. Germline assignment: CDR1 SNHLY and CDR2 FYNNEI. The CDR3 totals 12 residues. V was pared by 8 bases and J by 7 bases, with 14 bases between.

V usage is TRBV6-6 and J usage is TRBJ2-1; weak D call: TRBD2 (6 bases). V was cut by 7 bases and J by 6 bases, with 13 bases left in between. Germline assignment: CDR1 MNHNY and CDR2 SVGAGI (reference sequence). This CDR3 is built from 13 residues. The CDR3 nucleotides are TGTGCCAGCAAACGGGAGTCGGCCAATGAGCAGTTCTTC. Translation gives CASKRESANEQFF.

The genes are TRBV5-1 and TRBJ2-5; D may be TRBD2 (6 bases). The CDR3 extends over 15 amino acids. Germline V gene sequence: CDR1 SGHRS, CDR2 YFSETQ. V lost 4 bases, J lost 5 bases, and 18 bases lay in between. DNA of the CDR3: TGCGCCAGCAGCGGGGGGACGAGGGCGGGTGAGACCCAGTACTTC. This encodes CASSGGTRAGETQYF.

The gene calls are TRBV19 and TRBJ1-1; the match to TRBD1 covers 8 bases. CDR3 length: 14 residues. V was clipped by 6 bases and J by 4 bases; unmatched bases: 7. The germline CDR1 and CDR2 sequences are LNHDA and SQIVND (reference sequence). The CDR3 DNA reads as TGTGCCAGTAGGGGAGGACAGGGAGGCACTGAAGCTTTCTTT. Amino acid sequence: CASRGGQGGTEAFF.

The V and J genes are TRBV6-4 and TRBJ2-1; 7 nucleotides align to TRBD2. The CDR3 extends over 14 amino acids. J lost 6 bases, V lost 0 bases, and 2 bases had no gene match. Per germline, CDR1 MRHNA and CDR2 SNTAGT. The CDR3 sequence: CASSDSGGGNEQFF. CDR3 coding DNA: TGTGCCAGCAGTGACTCTGGCGGGGGCAATGAGCAGTTCTTC.

The gene calls are TRBV18 and TRBJ1-1; D is ambiguous. V was pared by 3 bases and J by 4 bases, with 21 bases between. Per germline, CDR1 KGHSH and CDR2 LQKENI. The CDR3 contains 17 residues. The CDR3 DNA is TGTGCCAGCTCACCCTATTATCAAGCAGATCGGGGCACTGAAGCTTTCTTT. Translation gives CASSPYYQADRGTEAFF.

This clone was found once. The chain recombines TRBV19 with TRBJ1-2; no reliable D call. Germline V gene lookup returns CDR1 LNHDA and CDR2 SQIVND (reference sequence). The V gene lost 1 base and the J gene lost 0 bases, with 9 bases spanning the gap. CDR3 size: 15 residues. The CDR3 reads CASSIVPGANYGYTF. The CDR3 DNA reads as TGTGCCAGTAGTATAGTCCCTGGCGCTAACTATGGCTACACCTTC.

The V call is TRBV6-6, the J call TRBJ1-1; possibly TRBD1 for D (5 bases). Trimming shortened V by 8 bases and J by 0 bases, and 13 bases separated the two germline ends. The CDR3 totals 14 residues. Germline CDR1 and CDR2: MNHNY and SVGAGI (reference sequence). CDR3 nucleotide sequence: TGTGCCAGCTTCGACAGCGCCATGAACACTGAAGCTTTCTTT. It translates to CASFDSAMNTEAFF.

V and J are TRBV30 and TRBJ1-5; possible D gene TRBD1, 6 bases. Germline-derived CDR1 and CDR2 are GTSNPN and SVGIG (reference sequence). The CDR3 loop spans 13 amino acids. V shed 5 bases and J shed 3 bases, with 11 bases lying between them. The CDR3 loop reads CAWGRQDNQPQHF. In DNA, the CDR3 is TGTGCCTGGGGACGACAGGACAATCAGCCCCAGCATTTT.

The chain is built from TRBV19 and TRBJ2-3; 10 bases agree with TRBD2. Germline CDR1 LNHDA, CDR2 SQIVND (reference sequence). V shed 8 bases, J shed 3 bases, and the junction held 2 bases outside the gene matches. The CDR3 loop spans 13 amino acids. CDR3 loop: CASLAGGTDTQYF. DNA of the CDR3: TGTGCCAGTTTAGCGGGGGGTACAGATACGCAGTATTTT.

The chain has TRBV18 and TRBJ2-3; 9 bases line up with TRBD1. Germline V gene sequence: CDR1 KGHSH, CDR2 LQKENI. The ends lost 5 bases at V and 5 bases at J; junction bases unmatched: 8. The CDR3 runs to 15 residues. CDR3 DNA: TGTGCCAGCTCAAAGGACAGGGGAATAGTAGATACGCAGTATTTT. This translates into CASSKDRGIVDTQYF. The full variable domain, its missing parts supplied by reference TRBV18 and TRBJ2-3, is NAGVMQNPRHLVRRRGQEARLRCSPMKGHSHVYWYRQLPEEGLKFMVYLQKENIIDESGMPKERFSAEFPKEGPSILRIQQVVRGDSAAYFCASSKDRGIVDTQYFGPGTRLTVL.

This clone was seen once. This chain connects TRBV18 to TRBJ2-1; 7 nucleotides align to TRBD1. The junction had 6 bases not matched to a gene; V was cut back by 3 bases and J by 4 bases. The CDR3 has 15 amino acids. Germline lookup yields CDR1 KGHSH and CDR2 LQKENI. CDR3 DNA sequence: TGTGCCAGCTCACCGAACAGGGGTACATACAATGAGCAGTTCTTC. Protein: CASSPNRGTYNEQFF. Full variable domain (outside the CDR3, taken from reference TRBV18 and TRBJ2-1): NAGVMQNPRHLVRRRGQEARLRCSPMKGHSHVYWYRQLPEEGLKFMVYLQKENIIDESGMPKERFSAEFPKEGPSILRIQQVVRGDSAAYFCASSPNRGTYNEQFFGPGTRLTVL.

The chain has TRBV7-8 and TRBJ2-7; 8 positions match TRBD1. This CDR3 is built from 14 residues. CDR1 and CDR2 from the germline V gene are SGHVS and FQNEAQ. After removal of 4 bases from V and 2 bases from J, the junction contained 4 bases not matched to a gene. CDR3 bases: TGTGCCAGCAGCTCCCGGACAGGGACCTACGAGCAGTACTTC. Its protein is CASSSRTGTYEQYF.

V is TRBV6-1 and J is TRBJ2-7, with 10 bases lining up with TRBD1. Germline values: CDR1 MNHNS, CDR2 SASEGT. This CDR3 has 19 residues. Trimming at V came to 1 base and at J to 1 base, leaving 13 bases not matched to a gene. This chain's CDR3 is CASSEDWGDRGWWSYEQYF. The CDR3 DNA sequence: TGTGCCAGCAGTGAAGATTGGGGGGACAGGGGTTGGTGGTCCTACGAGCAGTACTTC.

This chain connects TRBV5-6 to TRBJ2-3, with D perhaps TRBD2 (5 bases). The CDR3 loop spans 15 amino acids. CDR1 and CDR2 (germline): SGHDT, YYEEEE. Trimming pared 0 bases from V and 0 bases from J, leaving 8 bases between. CDR3 amino acids: CASSLVGGSTDTQYF. The CDR3 DNA sequence: TGTGCCAGCAGCTTGGTTGGAGGTAGCACAGATACGCAGTATTTT. The full variable domain, in which reference TRBV5-6 and TRBJ2-3 provide the parts outside the CDR3, is DAGVTQSPTHLIKTRGQQVTLRCSPKSGHDTVSWYQQALGQGPQFIFQYYEEEERQRGNFPDRFSGHQFPNYSSELNVNALLLGDSALYLCASSLVGGSTDTQYFGPGTRLTVL.

This clone was detected once. CDR3 protein: CASSRLITAEQYF. The DNA of the CDR3 is TGTGCCAGCAGCCGTCTCATTACAGCCGAGCAGTACTTC. The rearrangement uses TRBV11-2 and TRBJ2-7; D gene unclear. CDR1 and CDR2 (germline): SGHAT, FQNNGV. CDR3 length equals 13 residues. Between the trimmed V and J ends, which lost 5 bases and 6 bases, there was a span of 14 bases.

The chain has TRBV7-8 and TRBJ1-1; maybe TRBD1 (5 bases). Trimming stripped 3 bases from V and 10 bases from J, with 9 bases between. The CDR3 sequence is 11 residues long. The germline V gene has CDR1 SGHVS and CDR2 FQNEAQ. The CDR3 region has the DNA TGTGCCAGCAGCTTGGGGGTTTTAGCTTTCTTT. The encoded protein is CASSLGVLAFF.

The genes are TRBV5-6 and TRBJ1-3, with 9 bases matching TRBD1. The CDR3 has 16 residues. J lost 2 bases, V lost 1 base, and 4 bases had no gene match. Germline CDR1 SGHDT, CDR2 YYEEEE. The chain's CDR3 is CASSLTGGIAGNTIYF. DNA of the CDR3: TGTGCCAGCAGCTTGACAGGGGGCATAGCTGGAAACACCATATATTTT. Full variable domain (outside the CDR3, taken from reference TRBV5-6 and TRBJ1-3): DAGVTQSPTHLIKTRGQQVTLRCSPKSGHDTVSWYQQALGQGPQFIFQYYEEEERQRGNFPDRFSGHQFPNYSSELNVNALLLGDSALYLCASSLTGGIAGNTIYFGEGSWLTVV.

The chain combines TRBV5-1 with TRBJ2-2; tentatively, D is TRBD2 (6 bases). The CDR3 length is 15 residues. CDR1 and CDR2 from the germline V gene are SGHRS and YFSETQ. The V and J ends lost 5 bases and 6 bases respectively, with 17 bases between them. This CDR3 reads CASRRQAGFAGELFF. As DNA, the CDR3 is TGCGCCAGCAGGCGGCAGGCGGGGTTCGCCGGGGAGCTGTTTTTT.

V is TRBV19 and J is TRBJ2-7; 11 positions match TRBD1. V lost 3 bases to trimming and J lost 6 bases; unmatched junction nucleotides: 10. The CDR3 loop spans 16 amino acids. The V gene's germline CDR1 is LNHDA and CDR2 SQIVND (reference sequence). The CDR3 loop reads CASSIGAGTGGAEQYF. For the CDR3, the DNA is TGTGCCAGTAGTATCGGGGCCGGGACAGGGGGTGCCGAGCAGTACTTC.

The rearrangement links TRBV5-4 to TRBJ2-1, with D unresolved. Germline loops: CDR1 SGHNT, CDR2 YYREEE (reference sequence). V lost 0 bases and J lost 5, with 9 bases in between. There are 14 residues in the CDR3. The CDR3 nucleotides are TGTGCCAGCAGCTTGGCAAAAGGAGACAATGAGCAGTTCTTC. Protein product: CASSLAKGDNEQFF.

This clone came up once. This sequence joins TRBV10-3 and TRBJ2-7; TRBD2 agrees at 8 bases. This CDR3 region has 13 residues. Germline values: CDR1 ENHRY, CDR2 SYGVKD. The CDR3 region is CASSGGAPYEQYF. The CDR3 DNA reads as TGTGCTTCATCGGGGGGGGCACCCTACGAGCAGTACTTC.

The V call is TRBV6-1, the J call TRBJ2-5; 7 nucleotides agree with TRBD2. V lost 6 bases, J lost 5 bases, and 12 bases stayed unmatched. Germline V gene lookup returns CDR1 MNHNS and CDR2 SASEGT. There are 15 residues in the CDR3. CDR3 DNA: TGTGCCAGCAGGGGAGGGGACGGCTCCCGGGAGACCCAGTACTTC. It yields the protein CASRGGDGSRETQYF.

The rearrangement joins TRBV28 to TRBJ1-3, with 10 bases aligning to TRBD1. CDR1 and CDR2 (germline): MDHEN, SYDVKM. There are 12 residues in the CDR3. The CDR3 sequence: CTTTGGGNTIYF. CDR3 nucleotide sequence: TGTACCACGACAGGGGGCGGAAACACCATATATTTT.

The genes are TRBV30 and TRBJ2-1; no clear D. The CDR3 covers 12 residues. Trimming stripped 0 bases from V and 9 bases from J, with 9 bases between. Per germline, CDR1 GTSNPN and CDR2 SVGIG (reference sequence). Here the CDR3 DNA reads TGTGCCTGGAGTGTGAACTGGGGTGAGCAGTTCTTC. Its translation: CAWSVNWGEQFF.